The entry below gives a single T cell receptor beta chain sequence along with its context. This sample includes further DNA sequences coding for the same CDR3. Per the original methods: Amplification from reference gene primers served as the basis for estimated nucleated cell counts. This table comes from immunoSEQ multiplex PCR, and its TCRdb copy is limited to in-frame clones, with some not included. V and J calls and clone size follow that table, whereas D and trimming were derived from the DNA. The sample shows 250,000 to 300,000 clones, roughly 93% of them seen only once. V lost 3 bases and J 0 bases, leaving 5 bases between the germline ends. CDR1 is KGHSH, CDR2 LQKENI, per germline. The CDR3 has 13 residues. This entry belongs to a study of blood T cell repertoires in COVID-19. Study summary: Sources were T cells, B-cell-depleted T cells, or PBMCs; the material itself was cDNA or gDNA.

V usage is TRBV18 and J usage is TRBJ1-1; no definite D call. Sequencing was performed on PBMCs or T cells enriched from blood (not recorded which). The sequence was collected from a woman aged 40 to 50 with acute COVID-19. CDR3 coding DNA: TGTGCCAGCTCACCCGGGTTGAACACTGAAGCTTTCTTT. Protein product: CASSPGLNTEAFF.